This T cell receptor (beta chain) derives from a study of chemoradiotherapy in HPV16-positive cancers. Across the study: Candidate HPV-specific clones and shared TCR motifs came from a couple of HPV16-positive patients. Study-level findings and limits: Better recurrence-free survival went with HPV-responsive T-cell expansion in HPV16-positive patients. Candidate HPV-specific clones and E7-related TCR motifs grew in tumor during treatment.

The assay was immunoSEQ multiplex PCR, and TCRdb's table has in-frame clones only and misses some. The table lists some 32,000 clones, about nine tenths of them singletons. With respect to this clone: Its target is not known.

V shed 4 bases and J shed 4 bases, with 14 bases lying between them. The CDR3 spans 14 residues. Germline lookup yields CDR1 SGHRS and CDR2 YFSETQ. Repeated repertoire sampling spanned the course of chemoradiotherapy. The sequencing here drew on blood, taken from a patient who underwent chemoradiotherapy. This clonotype originated in a human donor with HPV-associated anogenital cancer. The rearrangement links TRBV5-1 to TRBJ1-1, with D perhaps matching TRBD1 (5 bases). CDR3 amino acids: CASSRDRLPTEAFF. In DNA, the CDR3 is TGCGCCAGCAGCCGCGACAGACTTCCCACTGAAGCTTTCTTT.